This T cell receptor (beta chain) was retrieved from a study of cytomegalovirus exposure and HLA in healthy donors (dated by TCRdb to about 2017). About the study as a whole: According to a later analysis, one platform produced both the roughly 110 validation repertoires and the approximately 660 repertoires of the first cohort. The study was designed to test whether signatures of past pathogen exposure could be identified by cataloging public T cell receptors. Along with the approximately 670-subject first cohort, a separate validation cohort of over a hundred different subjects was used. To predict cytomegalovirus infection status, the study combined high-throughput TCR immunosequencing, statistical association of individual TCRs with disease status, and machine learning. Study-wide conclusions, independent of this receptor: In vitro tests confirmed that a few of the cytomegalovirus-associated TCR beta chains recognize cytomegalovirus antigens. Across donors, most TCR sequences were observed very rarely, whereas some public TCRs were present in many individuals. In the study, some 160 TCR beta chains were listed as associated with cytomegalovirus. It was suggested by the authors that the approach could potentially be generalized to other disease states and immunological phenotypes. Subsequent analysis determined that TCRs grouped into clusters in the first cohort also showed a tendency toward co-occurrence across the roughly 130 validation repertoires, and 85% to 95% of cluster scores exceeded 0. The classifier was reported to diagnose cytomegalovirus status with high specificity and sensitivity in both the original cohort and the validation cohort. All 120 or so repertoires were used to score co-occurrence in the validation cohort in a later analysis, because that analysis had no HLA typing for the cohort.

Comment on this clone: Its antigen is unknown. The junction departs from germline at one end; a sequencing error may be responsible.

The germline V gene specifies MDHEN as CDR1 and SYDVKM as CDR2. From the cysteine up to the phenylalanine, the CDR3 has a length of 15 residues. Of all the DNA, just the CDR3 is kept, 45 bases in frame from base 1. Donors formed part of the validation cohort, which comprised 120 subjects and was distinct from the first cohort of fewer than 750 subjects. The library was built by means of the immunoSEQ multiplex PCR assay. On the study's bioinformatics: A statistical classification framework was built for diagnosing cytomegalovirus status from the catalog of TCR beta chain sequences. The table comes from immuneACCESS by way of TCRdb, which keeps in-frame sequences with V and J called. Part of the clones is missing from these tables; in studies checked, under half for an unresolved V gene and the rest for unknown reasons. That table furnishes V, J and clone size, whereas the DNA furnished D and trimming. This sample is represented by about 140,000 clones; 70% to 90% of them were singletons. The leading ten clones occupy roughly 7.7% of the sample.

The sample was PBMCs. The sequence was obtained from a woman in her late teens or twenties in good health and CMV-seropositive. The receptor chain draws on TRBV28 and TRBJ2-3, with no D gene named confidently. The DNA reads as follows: TGTGCCAGCAGTCTCGTTTCCTTAAGCACTGATACGCAGTATTTT. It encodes CASSLVSLSTDTQYF. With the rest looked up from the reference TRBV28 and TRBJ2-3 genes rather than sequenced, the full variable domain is DVKVTQSSRYLVKRTGEKVFLECVQDMDHENMFWYRQDPGLGLRLIYFSYDVKMKEKGDIPEGYSVSREKKERFSLILESASTNQTSMYLCASSLVSLSTDTQYFGPGTRLTVL.